The entry that follows covers one T cell receptor (beta chain) sequence. This clone's antigen is unknown. No base qualities exist here, and no much larger clone lies one base off it. The immunoSEQ Assay, a bias-controlled multiplex PCR, was used to amplify TCRbeta CDR3 regions from genomic DNA. Concerning the study's data processing: The number of nucleated cells in each sample was estimated by amplification of reference gene primers within the assay. To quantify the absolute abundance of each unique TCRbeta CDR3 rearrangement, sequence reads were collapsed and filtered. For each sample, productive Simpson clonality was calculated as the square root of Simpson's diversity index over productive rearrangements. TCRdb holds this immuneACCESS table with in-frame rearrangements only. Some clones are missing; in checked studies, unresolved V genes explain under half, and the rest has no known cause. That table gives V, J and clone size, and the DNA gave D and trimming. Present in this sample are 150,000 to 200,000 clones, 85% to 90% of which were seen just once. Roughly 0.6% of the sample lies in the top ten.

In the germline V gene, CDR1 corresponds to SGHTA and CDR2 to FQGNSA. For this chain, trimming is 4 bases at the V end and 1 base at the J end, and the number of junction bases without a gene match is 3. The CDR3 sequence holds 15 residues, the cysteine and phenylalanine included. Only the CDR3 DNA is retained, 45 bases long and in frame from the first base. These data belong to a study of blood T cell repertoires in COVID-19 (dated by TCRdb to the early 2020s). With respect to the entire study: Collaborator samples came from the United States, Italy and Spain and covered acute and convalescent phases of COVID-19. Samples came from the ongoing ImmuneRACE study (first 160 participants) plus 1,254 subjects from 6 global collaborators. Nearly every sample came with metadata listing a de-identified subject ID, COVID-19 status, age in years and sex. Where available, HLA class I and class II types were obtained from metadata supplied by the sample provider rather than from assay-based typing. The material from the prospective study consisted of cDNA or gDNA derived from T cells, B-cell-depleted T cells, or PBMCs. The dataset comprised deeply sampled blood TCRbeta repertoires from subjects exposed to, actively infected with, or recovered from COVID-19. The repertoires were made available in a free public database intended to serve as a resource for research on the immune response to SARS-CoV-2.

Collaborating institutions collected whole blood in K2EDTA tubes following their own protocols. For TCRbeta analysis, collaborators shipped samples in one of three forms: frozen whole blood, isolated PBMCs, or DNA extracted from either of those sample types. General findings and caveats noted by the study authors: How much clinical and demographic metadata was included differed by source and by participant, and the metadata was provided uncurated.

Material for sequencing was peripheral blood. The chain is assembled from TRBV7-2 and TRBJ2-2; TRBD1 fits 7 bases in the junction. This receptor was obtained from a man between 50 and 59 years old with acute or convalescent COVID-19. Here is the DNA: TGTGCCAGCAGCTGGGGACAGTTGAACACCGGGGAGCTGTTTTTT. This encodes CASSWGQLNTGELFF.